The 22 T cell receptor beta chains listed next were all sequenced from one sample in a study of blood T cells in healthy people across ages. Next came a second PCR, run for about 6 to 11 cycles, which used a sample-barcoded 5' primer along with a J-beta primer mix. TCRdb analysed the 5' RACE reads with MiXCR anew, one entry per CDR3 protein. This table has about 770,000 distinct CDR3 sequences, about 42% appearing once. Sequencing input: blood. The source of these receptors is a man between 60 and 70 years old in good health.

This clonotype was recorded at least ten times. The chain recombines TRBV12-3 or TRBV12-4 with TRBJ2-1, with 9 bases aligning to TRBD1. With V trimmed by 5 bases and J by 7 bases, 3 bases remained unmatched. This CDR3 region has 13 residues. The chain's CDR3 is CASSPGQGNEQFF. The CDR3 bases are TGTGCCAGCAGTCCTGGACAGGGGAATGAGCAGTTCTTC.

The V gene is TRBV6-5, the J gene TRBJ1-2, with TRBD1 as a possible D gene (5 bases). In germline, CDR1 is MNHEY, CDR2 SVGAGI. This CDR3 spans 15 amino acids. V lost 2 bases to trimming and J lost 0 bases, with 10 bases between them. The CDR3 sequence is CASSYGTETNYGYTF. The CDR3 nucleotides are TGTGCCAGCAGTTACGGGACTGAGACTAACTATGGCTACACCTTC.

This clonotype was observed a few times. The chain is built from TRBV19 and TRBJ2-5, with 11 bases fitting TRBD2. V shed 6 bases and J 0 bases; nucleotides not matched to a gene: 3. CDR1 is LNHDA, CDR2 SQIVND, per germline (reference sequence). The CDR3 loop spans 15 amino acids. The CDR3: CASRRGLADQETQYF. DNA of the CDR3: TGTGCCAGTAGGAGGGGACTAGCGGACCAAGAGACCCAGTACTTC.

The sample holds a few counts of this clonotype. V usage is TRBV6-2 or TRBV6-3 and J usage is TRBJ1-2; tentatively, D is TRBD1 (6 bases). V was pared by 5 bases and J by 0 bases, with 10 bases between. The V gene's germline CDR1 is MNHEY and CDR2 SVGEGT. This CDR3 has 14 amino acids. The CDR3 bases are TGTGCCAGCAGTCCCCGGGGGCCTAACTATGGCTACACCTTC. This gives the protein CASSPRGPNYGYTF.

The CDR3 DNA sequence: TGTGCCAGCTCCCTTCTAGCGGGGGGGCCCAATGAGCAGTTCTTC. It is translated as CASSLLAGGPNEQFF. This chain connects TRBV2 to TRBJ2-1; 12 bases fit TRBD2. Germline V gives CDR1 SNHLY, CDR2 FYNNEI. The ends lost 8 bases at V and 6 bases at J; junction bases unmatched: 8. The CDR3 has 15 residues. The variable domain in full, with the rest retrieved from reference TRBV2 and TRBJ2-1, is EPEVTQTPSHQVTQMGQEVILRCVPISNHLYFYWYRQILGQKVEFLVSFYNNEISEKSEIFDDQFSVERPDGSNFTLKIRSTKLEDSAMYFCASSLLAGGPNEQFFGPGTRLTVL.

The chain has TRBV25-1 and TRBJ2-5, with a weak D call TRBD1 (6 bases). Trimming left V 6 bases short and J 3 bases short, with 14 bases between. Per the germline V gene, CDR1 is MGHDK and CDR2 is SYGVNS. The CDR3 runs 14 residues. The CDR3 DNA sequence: TGTGCCAGCAGCCCAGCCGGGACAAAAGAGACCCAGTACTTC. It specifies CASSPAGTKETQYF.

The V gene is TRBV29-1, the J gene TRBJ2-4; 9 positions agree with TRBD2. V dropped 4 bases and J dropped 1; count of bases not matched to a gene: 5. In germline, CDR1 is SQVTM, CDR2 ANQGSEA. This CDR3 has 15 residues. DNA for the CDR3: TGCAGCGTTGTAGGGCTAGCGGGGGCCAAAAACATTCAGTACTTC. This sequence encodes CSVVGLAGAKNIQYF.

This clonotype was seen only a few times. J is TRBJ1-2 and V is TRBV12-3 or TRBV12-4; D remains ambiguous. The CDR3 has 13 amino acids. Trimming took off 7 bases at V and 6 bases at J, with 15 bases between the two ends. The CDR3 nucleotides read TGTGCCAGCACCCGGACCACGAGGGATGGCTACACCTTC. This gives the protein CASTRTTRDGYTF.

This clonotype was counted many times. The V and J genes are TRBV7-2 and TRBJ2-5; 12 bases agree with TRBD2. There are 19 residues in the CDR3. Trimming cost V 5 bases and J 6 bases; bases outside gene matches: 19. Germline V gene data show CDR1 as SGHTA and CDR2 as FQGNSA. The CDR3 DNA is TGTGCCAGCAGCCTCACCTCACCTAGCGGGGGGGCCTCACTCAAGACCCAGTACTTC. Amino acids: CASSLTSPSGGASLKTQYF. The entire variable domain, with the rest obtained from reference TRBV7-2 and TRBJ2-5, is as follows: GAGVSQSPSNKVTEKGKDVELRCDPISGHTALYWYRQSLGQGLEFLIYFQGNSAPDKSGLPSDRFSAERTGGSVSTLTIQRTQQEDSAVYLCASSLTSPSGGASLKTQYFGPGTRLLVL.

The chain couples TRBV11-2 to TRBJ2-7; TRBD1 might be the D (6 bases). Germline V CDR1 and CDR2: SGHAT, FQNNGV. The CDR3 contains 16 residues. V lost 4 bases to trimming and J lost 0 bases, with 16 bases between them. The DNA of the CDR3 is TGTGCCAGCAGCTCGCGATACGGGACAACCTCCTACGAGCAGTACTTC. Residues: CASSSRYGTTSYEQYF.

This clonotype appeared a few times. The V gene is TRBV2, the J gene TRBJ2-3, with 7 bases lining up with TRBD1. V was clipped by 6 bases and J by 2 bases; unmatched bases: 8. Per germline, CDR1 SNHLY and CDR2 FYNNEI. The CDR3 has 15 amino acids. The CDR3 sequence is CASSPQGIATDTQYF. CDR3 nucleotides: TGTGCCAGCAGCCCACAGGGGATTGCCACAGATACGCAGTATTTT.

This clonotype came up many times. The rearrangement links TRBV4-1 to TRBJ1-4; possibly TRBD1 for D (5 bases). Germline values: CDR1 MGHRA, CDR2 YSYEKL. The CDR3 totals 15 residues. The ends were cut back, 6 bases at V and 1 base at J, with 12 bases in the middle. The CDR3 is CASRWSGGTNEKLFF. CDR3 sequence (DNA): TGCGCCAGCAGATGGTCGGGGGGAACTAATGAAAAACTGTTTTTT.

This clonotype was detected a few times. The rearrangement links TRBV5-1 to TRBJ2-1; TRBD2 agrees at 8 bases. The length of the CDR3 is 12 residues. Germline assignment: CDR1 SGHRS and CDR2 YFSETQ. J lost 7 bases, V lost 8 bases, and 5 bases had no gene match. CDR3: CASRGGWNEQFF. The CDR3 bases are TGCGCCAGTCGCGGGGGGTGGAATGAGCAGTTCTTC.

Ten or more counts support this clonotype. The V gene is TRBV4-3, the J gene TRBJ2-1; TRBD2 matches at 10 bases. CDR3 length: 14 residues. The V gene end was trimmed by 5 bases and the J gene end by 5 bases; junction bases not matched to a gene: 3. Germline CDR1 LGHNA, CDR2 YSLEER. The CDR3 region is CASSYGLADNEQFF. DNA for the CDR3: TGCGCCAGCAGCTACGGACTAGCGGACAATGAGCAGTTCTTC.

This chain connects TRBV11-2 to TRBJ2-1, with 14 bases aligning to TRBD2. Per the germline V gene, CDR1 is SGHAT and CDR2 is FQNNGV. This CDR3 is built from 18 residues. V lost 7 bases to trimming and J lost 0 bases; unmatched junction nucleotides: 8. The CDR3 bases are TGTGCCAGCACCGGACTAGCGGGGGGTACCACCTCCTACAATGAGCAGTTCTTC. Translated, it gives CASTGLAGGTTSYNEQFF.

CDR3 region: CASRTGLGNGYTF. CDR3 nucleotides: TGCGCCAGCAGAACGGGGCTTGGAAATGGCTACACCTTC. The V and J genes are TRBV5-1 and TRBJ1-2; D is perhaps TRBD1 (5 bases). The ends were cut back, 5 bases at V and 6 bases at J, with 14 bases in the middle. Germline CDR1 reads SGHRS; CDR2 reads YFSETQ. The CDR3 sequence is 13 residues long.

CDR3 in DNA: TGTGCCAGCAGCTTAAGTACTAGCACCATCTACGAGCAGTACTTC. As protein: CASSLSTSTIYEQYF. The J gene is TRBJ2-7, the V gene TRBV7-2, with D possibly TRBD2 on 6 matching bases. Germline V gene sequence: CDR1 SGHTA, CDR2 FQGNSA. The CDR3 is 15 amino acids. The V end was cut by 2 bases, the J end by 3 bases, with 14 bases between.

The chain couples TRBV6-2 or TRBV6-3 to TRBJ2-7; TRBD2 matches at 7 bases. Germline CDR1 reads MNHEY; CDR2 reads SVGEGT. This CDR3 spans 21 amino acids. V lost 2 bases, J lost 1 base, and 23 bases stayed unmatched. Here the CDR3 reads CASSYPLRGGGENILSYEQYF. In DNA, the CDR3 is TGTGCCAGCAGTTACCCTCTACGTGGCGGGGGAGAAAACATACTATCCTACGAGCAGTACTTC.

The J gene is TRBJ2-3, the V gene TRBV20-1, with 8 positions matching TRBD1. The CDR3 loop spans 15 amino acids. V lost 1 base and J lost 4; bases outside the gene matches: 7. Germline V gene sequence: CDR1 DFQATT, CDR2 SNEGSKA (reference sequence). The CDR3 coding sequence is TGCAGTGCTAGAGCCCGGACAGGGAGGTCAGATACGCAGTATTTT. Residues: CSARARTGRSDTQYF.

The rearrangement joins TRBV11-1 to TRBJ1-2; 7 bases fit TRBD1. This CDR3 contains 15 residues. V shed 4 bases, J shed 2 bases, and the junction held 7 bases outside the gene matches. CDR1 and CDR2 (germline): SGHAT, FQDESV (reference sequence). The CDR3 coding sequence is TGTGCCAGCAGCTCCCCCGACAGGGCCAACTATGGCTACACCTTC. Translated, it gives CASSSPDRANYGYTF.

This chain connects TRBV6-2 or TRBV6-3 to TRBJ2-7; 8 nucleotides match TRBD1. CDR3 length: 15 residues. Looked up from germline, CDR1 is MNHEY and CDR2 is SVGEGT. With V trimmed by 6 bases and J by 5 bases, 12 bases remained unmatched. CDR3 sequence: CASREIQTGDHEQYF. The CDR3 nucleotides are TGTGCCAGCAGGGAAATACAGACAGGGGACCACGAGCAGTACTTC.

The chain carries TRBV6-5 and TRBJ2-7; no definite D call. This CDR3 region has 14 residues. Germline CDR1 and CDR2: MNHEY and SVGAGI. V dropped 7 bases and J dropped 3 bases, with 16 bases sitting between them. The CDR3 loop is CASIPKGTGYEQYF. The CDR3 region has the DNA TGTGCCAGCATCCCAAAGGGCACGGGCTACGAGCAGTACTTC.